Listed here are 25 T cell receptor beta chains from one sample, sequenced in a study of PD-L1 blockade in urothelial cancer. Repertoires were generated with immunoSEQ multiplex PCR, while TCRdb's copy carries only in-frame clones and drops some. The sample holds 85,000 to 130,000 clones, roughly nine tenths seen once. The sample was PBMCs, taken around atezolizumab (anti-PD-L1) treatment. All receptors derive from a woman of 80 years or more with urothelial cancer.

This chain connects TRBV5-4 to TRBJ2-5, with TRBD2 identical over 7 bases. Germline CDR1 reads SGHNT; CDR2 reads YYREEE (reference sequence). The CDR3 has 13 residues. The junction had 1 base not matched to a gene; V was cut back by 3 bases and J by 2 bases. The CDR3: CASSWGGQETQYF. Here the CDR3 DNA reads TGTGCCAGCAGCTGGGGGGGGCAAGAGACCCAGTACTTC.

The rearrangement links TRBV7-2 to TRBJ2-7, with 10 positions matching TRBD2. This CDR3 comprises 14 residues. The germline CDR1 and CDR2 sequences are SGHTA and FQGNSA. V lost 5 bases and J lost 3; bases outside the gene matches: 4. CDR3 coding DNA: TGTGCCAGCAGCCCCCGGACTAGCGGCTACGAGCAGTACTTC. This codes for CASSPRTSGYEQYF.

The chain couples TRBV28 to TRBJ1-4, with 10 bases identical to TRBD1. The CDR3 is 16 amino acids. CDR1 is MDHEN, CDR2 SYDVKM, per germline. J lost 1 base, V lost 5 bases, and 4 bases had no gene match. CDR3 in DNA: TGTGCCAGCAGTCAGGGACAGGGGTTAACTAATGAAAAACTGTTTTTT. This encodes CASSQGQGLTNEKLFF.

The table lists this clone with a few counts. This chain connects TRBV6-1 to TRBJ1-1; possible D gene TRBD1, 5 bases. Germline V gives CDR1 MNHNS, CDR2 SASEGT. CDR3 length: 15 amino acids. Trimming stripped 3 bases from V and 0 bases from J, with 11 bases between. This CDR3 reads CASSENRHMNTEAFF. DNA of the CDR3: TGTGCCAGCAGTGAGAACAGGCACATGAACACTGAAGCTTTCTTT.

The CDR3 DNA reads as TGTGCCATCAACCCGCCCGGTCCTAGCGTAAATGAGCAGTTCTTC. Translating it yields CAINPPGPSVNEQFF. J is TRBJ2-1 and V is TRBV28; a weak D match, TRBD2 (6 bases). The CDR3 contains 15 residues. V was shortened by 10 bases and J by 7 bases, with 23 bases between the two germline ends. The germline gives CDR1 MDHEN, CDR2 SYDVKM.

The chain links TRBV5-1 to TRBJ2-7; 8 positions agree with TRBD2. The CDR3 runs to 14 residues. Trimming removed 6 bases from V and 5 bases from J; junction bases left unmatched: 10. Germline loops: CDR1 SGHRS, CDR2 YFSETQ. CDR3 sequence reads: CASKMVAGKNEQYF. Written as DNA, the CDR3 is TGCGCCAGCAAGATGGTAGCGGGAAAAAACGAGCAGTACTTC.

This clone was observed a single time. This chain uses TRBV10-2 with TRBJ2-2, with a tentative D call TRBD1 (7 bases). CDR1 is WSHSY, CDR2 SAAADI, per germline. The CDR3 sequence is 14 residues long. This CDR3 reads CATRGAANTGELFF. Written as DNA, the CDR3 is TGCGCTACCAGGGGGGCGGCTAACACCGGGGAGCTGTTTTTT.

This rearrangement joins TRBV7-8 to TRBJ2-7; 13 bases map to TRBD2. The CDR3 consists of 17 residues. Trimming cost V 7 bases and J 0 bases; bases outside gene matches: 9. The germline gives CDR1 SGHVS, CDR2 FQNEAQ. CDR3 region: CASTRGTSGMNSYEQYF. CDR3 nucleotide sequence: TGTGCCAGCACCCGAGGGACTAGCGGGATGAACTCCTACGAGCAGTACTTC.

This clone was recorded once. The chain carries TRBV7-9 and TRBJ2-3; 7 bases are shared with TRBD2. In germline, CDR1 is SEHNR, CDR2 FQNEAQ (reference sequence). The CDR3 loop spans 15 amino acids. V dropped 8 bases and J dropped 2; count of bases not matched to a gene: 10. The CDR3 loop is CASSSQAGLTDTQYF. DNA for the CDR3: TGTGCCAGCTCTTCTCAAGCGGGACTCACAGATACGCAGTATTTT.

J is TRBJ1-5 and V is TRBV5-1; the D gene is possibly TRBD1 (6 bases). CDR3 size: 15 residues. Germline assignment: CDR1 SGHRS and CDR2 YFSETQ. Trimming left V 4 bases short and J 2 bases short, with 13 bases between. CDR3 loop: CASSPGDPRNQPQHF. Here the CDR3 DNA reads TGCGCCAGCAGCCCAGGGGATCCCCGCAATCAGCCCCAGCATTTT.

The genes are TRBV5-1 and TRBJ2-7, with 8 bases that match TRBD2. CDR1 is SGHRS, CDR2 YFSETQ, per germline. V trimming: 6 bases; J trimming: 6 bases; junction bases outside the gene matches: 11. This CDR3 is built from 14 residues. Here the CDR3 DNA reads TGCGCCAGCACCGGGGGTAGCGGGATGCCCGAGCAGTACTTC. This encodes CASTGGSGMPEQYF.

J is TRBJ2-3 and V is TRBV27; 13 bases map to TRBD2. CDR1 and CDR2 (germline): MNHEY, SMNVEV (reference sequence). J gave up 5 bases and V 3 bases, and 5 bases lay outside the gene matches. The CDR3 has 16 amino acids. Here the CDR3 DNA reads TGTGCCAGCAGTTTCACTAGCGGGAGGGGGGGAGATACGCAGTATTTT. Its protein product is CASSFTSGRGGDTQYF.

This sequence joins TRBV5-1 and TRBJ2-3, with D perhaps TRBD2 (6 bases). The CDR3 runs 14 residues. The V and J ends lost 5 bases and 1 base respectively, with 11 bases between them. Germline lookup yields CDR1 SGHRS and CDR2 YFSETQ. DNA for the CDR3: TGCGCCAGCAGGGGGGGTGTACGCACAGATACGCAGTATTTT. Protein product: CASRGGVRTDTQYF.

The genes are TRBV28 and TRBJ1-1; no definite D call. V lost 4 bases to trimming and J lost 6 bases, with 6 bases between them. CDR1 MDHEN and CDR2 SYDVKM come from the germline V gene. The CDR3 runs 11 residues. CDR3 protein: CASSWAPEAFF. DNA for the CDR3: TGTGCCAGCAGTTGGGCGCCTGAAGCTTTCTTT. The full variable domain, with the rest looked up from reference TRBV28 and TRBJ1-1, is DVKVTQSSRYLVKRTGEKVFLECVQDMDHENMFWYRQDPGLGLRLIYFSYDVKMKEKGDIPEGYSVSREKKERFSLILESASTNQTSMYLCASSWAPEAFFGQGTRLTVV.

The chain uses TRBV19 and TRBJ2-7, with D maybe TRBD1 (6 bases). Germline CDR1 reads LNHDA; CDR2 reads SQIVND (reference sequence). V dropped 1 base and J dropped 4 bases, with 11 bases sitting between them. There are 14 residues in the CDR3. The CDR3 sequence: CASSIAGTLYEQYF. CDR3 coding DNA: TGTGCCAGTAGTATAGCCGGGACATTATACGAGCAGTACTTC.

The V and J genes are TRBV7-6 and TRBJ1-5; TRBD1 agrees at 7 bases. The CDR3 extends over 14 amino acids. V was clipped by 4 bases and J by 4 bases; unmatched bases: 4. In germline, CDR1 is SGHVS, CDR2 FNYEAQ. The CDR3 loop is CASSSGQVNQPQHF. The CDR3, as DNA: TGTGCCAGCAGCTCTGGACAGGTAAATCAGCCCCAGCATTTT.

The rearrangement uses TRBV6-1 and TRBJ2-5; tentatively, D is TRBD1 (5 bases). V was shortened by 1 base and J by 7 bases, with 10 bases between the two germline ends. The CDR3 has 13 amino acids. Germline V gives CDR1 MNHNS, CDR2 SASEGT. CDR3 sequence (DNA): TGTGCCAGCAGTGAAGTCCCAAGGGGGACCCAGTACTTC. Translation: CASSEVPRGTQYF.

The chain is built from TRBV6-6 and TRBJ2-5, with TRBD2 matching over 8 bases. V was clipped by 8 bases and J by 4 bases; unmatched bases: 6. This CDR3 has 13 residues. Per germline, CDR1 MNHNY and CDR2 SVGAGI (reference sequence). The CDR3 nucleotides read TGTGCCAGCGCTGCAGCGGGAGTAGAGACCCAGTACTTC. This gives the protein CASAAAGVETQYF.

This chain uses TRBV27 with TRBJ2-2, with a tentative D call TRBD2 (6 bases). Germline CDR1 is MNHEY and CDR2 is SMNVEV (reference sequence). CDR3 length: 14 residues. V lost 5 bases to trimming and J lost 5 bases, with 12 bases between them. Here the CDR3 reads CASSGGKGTGELFF. DNA for the CDR3: TGTGCCAGCAGTGGCGGGAAAGGAACCGGGGAGCTGTTTTTT.

The genes are TRBV19 and TRBJ2-7; TRBD2 matches 8 bases. Germline values: CDR1 LNHDA, CDR2 SQIVND (reference sequence). This CDR3 contains 15 residues. The junction had 11 bases not matched to a gene; V was cut back by 5 bases and J by 5 bases. The CDR3 here is CASSPGTRSGNEQYF. As DNA, the CDR3 is TGTGCCAGTAGTCCCGGGACTAGAAGCGGCAACGAGCAGTACTTC.

V is TRBV30 and J is TRBJ1-3, with 7 bases aligning to TRBD1. Germline V gives CDR1 GTSNPN, CDR2 SVGIG (reference sequence). This CDR3 spans 15 amino acids. V was pared by 2 bases and J by 0 bases, with 4 bases of the junction left unmatched. CDR3 sequence: CAWSSQGVSGNTIYF. The CDR3 nucleotides are TGTGCCTGGAGTTCCCAGGGGGTCTCTGGAAACACCATATATTTT.

CDR3 region: CASSRSRMNTEAFF. CDR3 bases: TGTGCCAGTAGTCGGAGCAGAATGAACACTGAAGCTTTCTTT. This sequence joins TRBV19 and TRBJ1-1; D is undetermined. The V end was cut by 5 bases, the J end by 0 bases, with 10 bases between. CDR1 is LNHDA, CDR2 SQIVND, per germline (reference sequence). This CDR3 has 14 residues.

V is TRBV2 and J is TRBJ1-1, with 10 bases matching TRBD1. V dropped 10 bases and J dropped 0; count of bases not matched to a gene: 5. Germline assignment: CDR1 SNHLY and CDR2 FYNNEI. The CDR3 is made up of 14 amino acids. Here the CDR3 reads CATAGTGVNTEAFF. Written as DNA, the CDR3 is TGTGCCACGGCGGGGACAGGGGTGAACACTGAAGCTTTCTTT.

V and J are TRBV27 and TRBJ2-7; 12 bases are shared with TRBD2. V was pared by 8 bases and J by 6 bases, with 5 bases of the junction left unmatched. CDR1 MNHEY and CDR2 SMNVEV come from the germline V gene (reference sequence). This CDR3 region has 13 residues. The CDR3 DNA is TGTGCCAGCCGACTAGCGGGAGTGAGCGAGCAGTACTTC. Translating gives CASRLAGVSEQYF.

This sequence joins TRBV28 and TRBJ2-1; D unresolved. Per germline, CDR1 MDHEN and CDR2 SYDVKM. With 2 bases removed from V and 5 bases from J, the gap between germline ends came to 7 bases. The CDR3 loop spans 13 amino acids. CDR3 DNA: TGTGCCAGCAGTTTAGTGGCCAACAATGAGCAGTTCTTC. It yields the protein CASSLVANNEQFF. Looking up the rest from reference TRBV28 and TRBJ2-1 gives the full variable domain: DVKVTQSSRYLVKRTGEKVFLECVQDMDHENMFWYRQDPGLGLRLIYFSYDVKMKEKGDIPEGYSVSREKKERFSLILESASTNQTSMYLCASSLVANNEQFFGPGTRLTVL.